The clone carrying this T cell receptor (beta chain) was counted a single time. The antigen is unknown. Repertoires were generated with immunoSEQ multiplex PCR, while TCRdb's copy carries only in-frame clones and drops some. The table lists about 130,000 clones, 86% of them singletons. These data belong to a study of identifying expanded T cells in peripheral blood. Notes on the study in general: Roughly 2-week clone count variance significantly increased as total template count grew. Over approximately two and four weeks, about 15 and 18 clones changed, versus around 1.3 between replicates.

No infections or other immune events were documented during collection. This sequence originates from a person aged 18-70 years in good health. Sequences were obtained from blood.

The CDR3 nucleotides read TGCGCCAGCAGCGAGCAAACCTACGAGCAGTACTTC. As protein: CASSEQTYEQYF. The J gene is TRBJ2-7, the V gene TRBV5-1; no reliable D call. This CDR3 is built from 12 residues. The V end lost 4 bases, the J end lost 2 bases, and 7 bases lay between the germline ends. Germline loops: CDR1 SGHRS, CDR2 YFSETQ.